This section outlines one T cell receptor (beta chain) sequence together with its context. In the original workflow: Reference gene primer amplification gave nucleated cell count estimates. Method: immunoSEQ multiplex PCR; TCRdb's copy keeps in-frame clones and lacks some. The DNA was the basis for D and trimming; V, J and clone size are from that table. The sample holds a few hundred thousand clones, around 91% seen once. The sample belongs to a study of blood T cell repertoires in COVID-19. Study context: Researchers got acute and convalescent COVID-19 samples from the United States, Italy and Spain. PBMCs, B-cell-depleted T cells, or T cells provided the cDNA or gDNA that made up the material.

The germline V gene has CDR1 SQVTM and CDR2 ANQGSEA. Trimming took off 5 bases at V and 4 bases at J, with 17 bases between the two ends. The CDR3 extends over 14 amino acids. The receptor was derived from a woman in her sixties with COVID-19, enrolled during active disease. The rearrangement joins TRBV29-1 to TRBJ1-2; D perhaps matches TRBD1 (6 bases). Sample: peripheral blood. The DNA for the CDR3 is TGCAGCGTTCTTTACAGGGATGCAAGCTATGGCTACACCTTC. Its translation: CSVLYRDASYGYTF.